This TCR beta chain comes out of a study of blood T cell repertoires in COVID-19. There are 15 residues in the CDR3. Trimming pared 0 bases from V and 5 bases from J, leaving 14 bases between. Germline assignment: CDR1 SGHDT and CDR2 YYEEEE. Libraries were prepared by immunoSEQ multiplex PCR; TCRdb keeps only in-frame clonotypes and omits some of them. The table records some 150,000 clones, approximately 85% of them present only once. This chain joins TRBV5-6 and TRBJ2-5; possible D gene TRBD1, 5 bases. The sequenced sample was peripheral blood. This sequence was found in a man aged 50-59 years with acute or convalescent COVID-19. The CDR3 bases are TGTGCCAGCAGCTTGGGCCTGTGGGGCGCGGAGACCCAGTACTTC. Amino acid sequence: CASSLGLWGAETQYF.